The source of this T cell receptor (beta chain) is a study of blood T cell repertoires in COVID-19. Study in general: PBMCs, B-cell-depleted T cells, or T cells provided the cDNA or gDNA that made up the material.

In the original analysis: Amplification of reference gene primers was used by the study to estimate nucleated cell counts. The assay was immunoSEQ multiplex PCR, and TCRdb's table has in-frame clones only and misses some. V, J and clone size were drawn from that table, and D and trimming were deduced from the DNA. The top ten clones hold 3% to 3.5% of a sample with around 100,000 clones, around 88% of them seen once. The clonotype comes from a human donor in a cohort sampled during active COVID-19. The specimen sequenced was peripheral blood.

CDR3 DNA: TGTGCCAGCAGACCCGACCTTGGACAGGGGGGCACTGAAGCTTTCTTT. Protein: CASRPDLGQGGTEAFF. This chain links TRBV11-1 with TRBJ1-1, with 10 bases aligning to TRBD1. The CDR3 has 16 residues. With 6 bases clipped from V and 4 bases from J, the junction kept 11 bases outside the gene matches. Germline V CDR1 and CDR2: SGHAT, FQDESV (reference sequence).